This TCR beta chain was recovered during a study of regulatory T cells in long-lasting Graves disease. Germline V CDR1 and CDR2: SEHNR, FQNEAQ (reference sequence). There are 15 residues in the CDR3. Trimming took 3 bases from V and 0 from J, leaving 9 bases between them. This clonotype appeared many times. This sample's time point: persistent/refractory GD, antithyroid drugs over 5 years with positive TRAb. After RNA was extracted from PBMCs, the TCR library was made from it. Building of the TCR beta libraries involved iRepertoire HTBI primers and Arm-PCR of CDR3 regions. MiXCR, run by TCRdb on the multiplex PCR reads, gives a single entry per CDR3 protein. The table includes approximately 690,000 distinct CDR3 sequences, 25% to 35% detected once.

The clonotype originates from a female donor with Graves disease. The J gene is TRBJ1-5, the V gene TRBV7-9; D uncertain. This specimen was peripheral blood mononuclear cells (PBMCs), taken when the disease was refractory, from a patient treated with antithyroid drugs. The DNA for the CDR3 is TGTGCCAGCAGCTTGAGTACAGTTAGCAATCAGCCCCAGCATTTT. Translation: CASSLSTVSNQPQHF. The variable domain in full, completed from reference TRBV7-9 and TRBJ1-5, reads DTGVSQNPRHKITKRGQNVTFRCDPISEHNRLYWYRQTLGQGPEFLTYFQNEAQLEKSRLLSDRFSAERPKGSFSTLEIQRTEQGDSAMYLCASSLSTVSNQPQHFGDGTRLSIL.